A selection of T cell receptor beta chains follows, all from one sample in a study of persistence of HIV-infected CD4 T cells. Measured with immunoSEQ multiplex PCR; TCRdb has only the in-frame clones, and not every one. The profile shows some 13,000 clones, roughly 70% of them singletons. The antigens for these receptors are not known. The starting material was CD4+ T cells sorted from PBMCs after roughly 17-hour stimulation, obtained from a patient who received antiretroviral therapy. Receptors were obtained from an adult man with HIV who was CMV-seropositive. Both conserved end residues are part of each CDR3. The order of the fields is clone size, D gene, V gene, J gene, CDR3 DNA, CDR3 protein. The D gene is left open where the match is weak. Clone size, where shown, is once, few, many, or a class for clones that have expanded.

clone size: -; D gene: -; V gene: TRBV15; J gene: TRBJ1-5; CDR3 DNA: TGTGCCACCAGCAGAGGTGACGCTTACTATAGCAATCAGCCCCAGCATTTT; CDR3 protein: CATSRGDAYYSNQPQHF
clone size: -; D gene: -; V gene: TRBV2; J gene: TRBJ2-7; CDR3 DNA: TGTGCCAGCAGCGATCCCCCTTACGCCTACGAGCAGTACTTC; CDR3 protein: CASSDPPYAYEQYF
clone size: -; D gene: -; V gene: TRBV7-6; J gene: TRBJ1-3; CDR3 DNA: TGTGCCAGCAGCCCGGGGACGATTGGAAACACCATATATTTT; CDR3 protein: CASSPGTIGNTIYF
clone size: -; D gene: -; V gene: TRBV28; J gene: TRBJ1-6; CDR3 DNA: TGTGCCAGCAGCGGAGCGGACTACTCCTATAATTCACCCCTCCACTTT; CDR3 protein: CASSGADYSYNSPLHF
clone size: medium-sized; D gene: -; V gene: TRBV19; J gene: TRBJ1-5; CDR3 DNA: TGTGCCAGTACATCCTTGGGCGGGGCAGGTCAGCCCCAGCATTTT; CDR3 protein: CASTSLGGAGQPQHF
clone size: once; D gene: -; V gene: TRBV7-9; J gene: TRBJ1-3; CDR3 DNA: TGTGCCAGCAGCTTACTTACTTACGAAAAGCACGGAAACACCATATATTTT; CDR3 protein: CASSLLTYEKHGNTIYF
clone size: -; D gene: -; V gene: TRBV24-1; J gene: TRBJ2-7; CDR3 DNA: TGTGCCACCAGTGACGCCCTGGGCCCCGGACAGCAAGAGCAGTACTTC; CDR3 protein: CATSDALGPGQQEQYF
clone size: -; D gene: TRBD1; V gene: TRBV2; J gene: TRBJ2-7; CDR3 DNA: TGTGCCAGCAACAAAGTTAAGACAGGGAACTACGAGCAGTACTTC; CDR3 protein: CASNKVKTGNYEQYF
clone size: -; D gene: TRBD1; V gene: TRBV7-3; J gene: TRBJ1-1; CDR3 DNA: TGTGCCAGCAGCTTACGGCCGACAGGGATGAACACTGAAGCTTTCTTT; CDR3 protein: CASSLRPTGMNTEAFF
clone size: -; D gene: TRBD1; V gene: TRBV5-1; J gene: TRBJ1-3; CDR3 DNA: TGCGCCAGCAGCCCGGGGACAGACTCTGGAAACACCATATATTTT; CDR3 protein: CASSPGTDSGNTIYF
clone size: -; D gene: -; V gene: TRBV7-3; J gene: TRBJ1-3; CDR3 DNA: TGTGCCAGCAGCTCACAGGGTGATAGCACCATATATTTT; CDR3 protein: CASSSQGDSTIYF
clone size: few; D gene: TRBD2; V gene: TRBV13; J gene: TRBJ2-7; CDR3 DNA: TGTGCCAGCACCTGGCGGCTAGCGGGGAGCTACGAGCAGTACTTC; CDR3 protein: CASTWRLAGSYEQYF
clone size: -; D gene: -; V gene: TRBV9; J gene: TRBJ1-6; CDR3 DNA: TGTGCCAGCAGCCCCCTGGGGACCAGCTCCTATAATTCACCCCTCCACTTT; CDR3 protein: CASSPLGTSSYNSPLHF
clone size: once; D gene: -; V gene: TRBV7-3; J gene: TRBJ1-1; CDR3 DNA: TGTGCCAGCAGCCAACAGGAGAACACTGAAGCTTTCTTT; CDR3 protein: CASSQQENTEAFF
clone size: -; D gene: TRBD1; V gene: TRBV12-3/TRBV12-4; J gene: TRBJ2-7; CDR3 DNA: TGTGCCAGCCGACAGGGGGCGATTTACGAGCAGTACTTC; CDR3 protein: CASRQGAIYEQYF
clone size: -; D gene: TRBD1; V gene: TRBV5-1; J gene: TRBJ1-2; CDR3 DNA: TGCGCCAGCAGCCCGGGACAGGAGCCCTATGGCTACACCTTC; CDR3 protein: CASSPGQEPYGYTF
clone size: -; D gene: -; V gene: TRBV3-1/TRBV3-2; J gene: TRBJ2-7; CDR3 DNA: TGTGCCAGCAGCCAAGGGGTGGAGCGGTCCTACGAGCAGTACTTC; CDR3 protein: CASSQGVERSYEQYF
clone size: -; D gene: -; V gene: TRBV2; J gene: TRBJ2-7; CDR3 DNA: TGTGCCAGCAGTGAAAGAGGACAAGCCTACGAGCAGTACTTC; CDR3 protein: CASSERGQAYEQYF
clone size: -; D gene: -; V gene: TRBV2; J gene: TRBJ1-4; CDR3 DNA: TGTGCCAGCAGAAGACAGCCCAATGAAAAACTGTTTTTT; CDR3 protein: CASRRQPNEKLFF
clone size: -; D gene: -; V gene: TRBV5-1; J gene: TRBJ1-4; CDR3 DNA: TGCGCCAGCAGCCTGGGGTCCGGGGCAGGTGAAAAACTGTTTTTT; CDR3 protein: CASSLGSGAGEKLFF
clone size: -; D gene: -; V gene: TRBV11-3; J gene: TRBJ2-7; CDR3 DNA: TGTGCCAGCAGCTTATATGGGCAGGCGACCTACGAGCAGTACTTC; CDR3 protein: CASSLYGQATYEQYF
clone size: few; D gene: -; V gene: TRBV5-1; J gene: TRBJ1-6; CDR3 DNA: TGCGCCAGCAGCTTGAACCTCGAAAATTCACCCCTCCACTTT; CDR3 protein: CASSLNLENSPLHF
clone size: -; D gene: -; V gene: TRBV6-5; J gene: TRBJ2-3; CDR3 DNA: TGTGCCAGCAGTTACTCCGGCGTGTGGACAGATACGCAGTATTTT; CDR3 protein: CASSYSGVWTDTQYF
clone size: -; D gene: -; V gene: TRBV27; J gene: TRBJ1-1; CDR3 DNA: TGTGCCAGCAGTTTATTGGGAAAAACTGAAGCTTTCTTT; CDR3 protein: CASSLLGKTEAFF
clone size: once; D gene: TRBD1; V gene: TRBV29-1; J gene: TRBJ1-1; CDR3 DNA: TGCAGCGTCTACCGGGACAGGGGGACTAACACTGAAGCTTTCTTT; CDR3 protein: CSVYRDRGTNTEAFF
clone size: -; D gene: -; V gene: TRBV19; J gene: TRBJ2-7; CDR3 DNA: TGTGCCAGTAGTCAAGGGACGGATTCCTACGAGCAGTACTTC; CDR3 protein: CASSQGTDSYEQYF